A single sample is the source of the 10 T cell receptor beta chains below, sequenced in a study of memory CD4+ T cells and cytomegalovirus serostatus. Single viable CD3+CD4+CD8-CD45RO+ cells were sorted as the memory CD4+ T cells. Libraries were prepared by immunoSEQ multiplex PCR; TCRdb keeps only in-frame clonotypes and omits some of them. In the table there are about 75,000 clones, around four fifths of which are singletons. The specimen sequenced was memory CD4+ T cells from blood. Receptor source: an adult in good health and CMV-seropositive.

J is TRBJ1-2 and V is TRBV30; TRBD1 agrees at 7 bases. The CDR3 spans 14 residues. Germline V gene lookup returns CDR1 GTSNPN and CDR2 SVGIG (reference sequence). Trimming removed 5 bases from V and 4 bases from J; junction bases left unmatched: 10. CDR3 coding DNA: TGTGCCTGGGATATACAGGGGACTCGCTATGGCTACACCTTC. It specifies CAWDIQGTRYGYTF.

The chain has TRBV19 and TRBJ1-2; the D gene is possibly TRBD1 (5 bases). The CDR3 sequence is 13 residues long. V lost 3 bases, J lost 3 bases, and 8 bases lay in between. CDR1 is LNHDA and CDR2 is SQIVND in the germline V gene (reference sequence). CDR3 bases: TGTGCCAGTAGTATTGGGGCTGACTATGGCTACACCTTC. Its protein is CASSIGADYGYTF.

This clone occurred a few times. The chain recombines TRBV18 with TRBJ2-2, with D perhaps TRBD2 (5 bases). Per germline, CDR1 KGHSH and CDR2 LQKENI. V lost 2 bases and J lost 1, with 11 bases in between. The CDR3 totals 16 residues. This chain's CDR3 is CASSPDGRGNTGELFF. The CDR3, as DNA: TGTGCCAGCTCACCAGACGGACGGGGGAACACCGGGGAGCTGTTTTTT.

J is TRBJ2-5 and V is TRBV5-4; 7 nucleotides agree with TRBD1. Germline CDR1 SGHNT, CDR2 YYREEE (reference sequence). Germline trimming cut 3 bases from V and 3 bases from J; bases unmatched to any gene: 2. The CDR3 loop spans 13 amino acids. CDR3 DNA: TGTGCCAGCAGCTGGGACAGCGAAGAGACCCAGTACTTC. This codes for CASSWDSEETQYF.

V and J are TRBV7-2 and TRBJ1-1; tentatively, D is TRBD1 (6 bases). CDR3 length equals 15 residues. CDR1 SGHTA and CDR2 FQGNSA come from the germline V gene. V was clipped by 5 bases and J by 3 bases, with 16 bases between them. The CDR3 spells CASSQTTGTHTEAFF. The CDR3 DNA sequence: TGTGCCAGCAGCCAAACAACAGGGACCCACACTGAAGCTTTCTTT.

This clone has a handful of counts. CDR3 loop: CASSPVGQETQYF. CDR3 nucleotide sequence: TGTGCCAGCTCACCGGTAGGGCAAGAGACCCAGTACTTC. The gene calls are TRBV18 and TRBJ2-5; no definite D call. The germline gives CDR1 KGHSH, CDR2 LQKENI. CDR3 length: 13 amino acids. V lost 3 bases, J lost 2 bases, and 7 bases lay in between.

V is TRBV4-1 and J is TRBJ1-4, with D possibly matching TRBD1 (6 bases). CDR1 is MGHRA, CDR2 YSYEKL, per germline. V dropped 5 bases and J dropped 8 bases, with 15 bases sitting between them. The CDR3 spans 14 residues. This CDR3 reads CASSATGLGEKLFF. CDR3 sequence (DNA): TGCGCCAGCAGCGCTACAGGGCTTGGGGAAAAACTGTTTTTT.

This clone was counted only a few times. The chain uses TRBV5-4 and TRBJ2-3; 9 bases fit TRBD2. The V gene end was trimmed by 0 bases and the J gene end by 2 bases; junction bases not matched to a gene: 7. CDR1 is SGHNT, CDR2 YYREEE, per germline (reference sequence). The CDR3 spans 17 residues. The CDR3 DNA reads as TGTGCCAGCAGCTTGGGGGTAGCGGGGGCACCCACAGATACGCAGTATTTT. Translated, it gives CASSLGVAGAPTDTQYF.

The V and J genes are TRBV19 and TRBJ1-5; D possibly corresponds to TRBD1 (5 bases). The V gene's germline CDR1 is LNHDA and CDR2 SQIVND (reference sequence). CDR3 size: 15 residues. V was clipped by 8 bases and J by 4 bases, with 18 bases between them. The CDR3 nucleotides read TGTGCCAGTTCCCCAGGGCTCCGAAAAAATCAGCCCCAGCATTTT. It is translated as CASSPGLRKNQPQHF.

This chain links TRBV6-5 with TRBJ1-6; TRBD1 might be the D (5 bases). This CDR3 region has 12 residues. V lost 4 bases, J lost 14 bases, and 12 bases lay in between. In germline, CDR1 is MNHEY, CDR2 SVGAGI. The CDR3 spells CASSSGRGALHF. The CDR3 nucleotides are TGTGCCAGCAGTTCTGGGAGGGGAGCCCTCCACTTT.